These T cell receptor beta chains were read from a single sample in a study of Ad26.COV2.S vaccination and SARS-CoV-2 variants. Some clones are missing from TCRdb's copy, which holds only in-frame ones; the method was immunoSEQ multiplex PCR. The repertoire consists of some 460,000 clones, with about 88% occurring once and the leading ten covering 1.5% to 2%. Sequenced here: peripheral blood, sampled in a trial of Ad26.COV2.S vaccine versus placebo. The receptors originated from a person aged 18-65 years who received the Ad26.COV2.S COVID-19 vaccine or a placebo. Both conserved end residues are trimmed from each CDR3.

v_call: TRBV5-1
cdr3_aa: ASSLAPGQGSLYGYT

v_call: TRBV6-5
cdr3_aa: ASRKDSSGNTIY

v_call: TRBV28
cdr3_aa: ASSRPGQGYEQY

v_call: TRBV5-8
cdr3_aa: ASSLIGHPEGYT

v_call: TRBV7-9
cdr3_aa: ASSPGAGGSYSEQF

v_call: TRBV19
cdr3_aa: ASSTGRWADTQY

v_call: TRBV7-2
cdr3_aa: ASSPLGGGWNTEAF

v_call: TRBV11-1
cdr3_aa: ASSLAKTESQTEAF

v_call: TRBV9
cdr3_aa: ASSVDPSTRGEQF

v_call: TRBV5-1
cdr3_aa: ASSWKKGQPLFQETQY

v_call: TRBV6-1
cdr3_aa: ASREWSSGRAGETQY

v_call: TRBV6-5
cdr3_aa: ASRQTGTGREQY

v_call: TRBV5-8
cdr3_aa: ASSLQDLSTDTQY

v_call: TRBV10-3
cdr3_aa: AISEHQDSGNEQF

v_call: TRBV27
cdr3_aa: ASSFAFGNSYEQY

v_call: TRBV11-2
cdr3_aa: ASSPLGVEGGNTIY

v_call: TRBV7-9
cdr3_aa: ASSGTGWEVTEAF

v_call: TRBV27
cdr3_aa: ASSPGRVRGELF

v_call: TRBV9
cdr3_aa: ASSDGQGYEQF

v_call: TRBV4-3
cdr3_aa: ASRPFGGTGELF

v_call: TRBV5-4
cdr3_aa: ASSFPGGELF

v_call: TRBV7-9
cdr3_aa: ASSSPGQAVGANVLT

v_call: TRBV28
cdr3_aa: ASSLYRGNEQF

v_call: TRBV3-1/TRBV3-2
cdr3_aa: ASSLGQPAYGYT

v_call: TRBV18
cdr3_aa: ASSLDGSSNQPQH

v_call: TRBV30
cdr3_aa: AWSVWFGGLAPDTQY

v_call: TRBV28
cdr3_aa: ASSLDLAGGNSGANVLT

v_call: TRBV27
cdr3_aa: ASSLDSPPYEQY